The rows below give T cell receptor beta chains drawn from one sample of a study of PD-L1 blockade in urothelial cancer. This table comes from immunoSEQ multiplex PCR, and its TCRdb copy is limited to in-frame clones, with some not included. Of tens of thousands of clones listed, 84% are singletons. This sample comprised PBMCs, obtained around atezolizumab (anti-PD-L1) treatment. The receptors were sampled from a woman between 65 and 79 years old with urothelial cancer. The CDR3 runs from the conserved cysteine through the conserved F or W. A D gene is named only where the DNA matches it firmly. Not every row has a clone size; where given, it reads once, few, many or a size class.

size: NA; J: TRBJ2-7; V: TRBV10-2; D: NA; CDR3: CASRETGPGPYEQYF; DNA: TGCGCCAGCCGAGAGACAGGCCCGGGGCCCTACGAGCAGTACTTC
size: NA; J: TRBJ2-7; V: TRBV5-6; D: TRBD1; CDR3: CASSRRGQGGYEQYF; DNA: TGTGCCAGCAGCCGCCGGGGACAGGGGGGGTACGAGCAGTACTTC
size: NA; J: TRBJ1-2; V: TRBV28; D: NA; CDR3: CASTNADGVTHGYTF; DNA: TGTGCCAGCACTAATGCCGACGGGGTAACCCATGGCTACACCTTC
size: NA; J: TRBJ2-7; V: TRBV6-1; D: NA; CDR3: CASSVGRNYEQYF; DNA: TGTGCCAGCAGTGTGGGCAGAAACTACGAGCAGTACTTC
size: NA; J: TRBJ1-1; V: TRBV6-5; D: NA; CDR3: CASSYSSRGTEAFF; DNA: TGTGCCAGCAGCTACTCTTCCAGGGGCACTGAAGCTTTCTTT
size: NA; J: TRBJ2-2; V: TRBV5-1; D: TRBD1; CDR3: CASSYRDRGTGELFF; DNA: TGCGCCAGCAGCTACCGGGACAGAGGCACCGGGGAGCTGTTTTTT
size: NA; J: TRBJ1-4; V: TRBV7-3; D: NA; CDR3: CASSLMGGTTNEKLFF; DNA: TGTGCCAGCAGCTTAATGGGGGGTACGACTAATGAAAAACTGTTTTTT
size: NA; J: TRBJ2-3; V: TRBV12-1; D: NA; CDR3: CANCGYRGVTDTQYF; DNA: TGTGCCAATTGCGGGTATCGGGGAGTCACAGATACGCAGTATTTT
size: NA; J: TRBJ2-5; V: TRBV10-3; D: TRBD2; CDR3: CAISGGSGDLRGETQYF; DNA: TGTGCCATCAGTGGGGGTAGCGGGGACCTGCGGGGGGAGACCCAGTACTTC
size: NA; J: TRBJ2-1; V: TRBV6-5; D: NA; CDR3: CASSRSGNSYNEQFF; DNA: TGTGCCAGCAGTCGAAGCGGTAACTCCTACAATGAGCAGTTCTTC
size: NA; J: TRBJ2-2; V: TRBV29-1; D: NA; CDR3: CSVEVGQATGELFF; DNA: TGCAGCGTTGAGGTGGGTCAGGCCACCGGGGAGCTGTTTTTT
size: NA; J: TRBJ1-2; V: TRBV28; D: TRBD1; CDR3: CASSLNRDSNYGYTF; DNA: TGTGCCAGCAGTTTGAACCGGGACAGTAACTATGGCTACACCTTC
size: NA; J: TRBJ2-2; V: TRBV29-1; D: NA; CDR3: CSVEGGGGSYTGELFF; DNA: TGCAGCGTTGAAGGGGGAGGGGGTTCCTACACCGGGGAGCTGTTTTTT
size: NA; J: TRBJ2-2; V: TRBV5-5; D: NA; CDR3: CASSLWAGNTGELFF; DNA: TGTGCCAGCAGCTTGTGGGCAGGGAACACCGGGGAGCTGTTTTTT
size: NA; J: TRBJ1-5; V: TRBV4-1; D: NA; CDR3: CASSLGPNPNQPQHF; DNA: TGCGCCAGCAGCCTTGGCCCCAACCCAAATCAGCCCCAGCATTTT
size: NA; J: TRBJ2-2; V: TRBV5-1; D: TRBD2; CDR3: CASSPGGSGVTGELFF; DNA: TGCGCCAGCAGCCCCGGTGGGAGCGGGGTTACCGGGGAGCTGTTTTTT
size: NA; J: TRBJ1-5; V: TRBV6-5; D: NA; CDR3: CASSLGGLAQPQHF; DNA: TGTGCCAGCAGCCTCGGGGGGTTAGCTCAGCCCCAGCATTTT
size: few; J: TRBJ1-2; V: TRBV10-3; D: NA; CDR3: CAIRDTGANYGYTF; DNA: TGTGCCATCAGGGACACAGGTGCTAACTATGGCTACACCTTC
size: few; J: TRBJ2-5; V: TRBV20-1; D: NA; CDR3: CSAGAEETQYF; DNA: TGCAGTGCAGGAGCGGAAGAGACCCAGTACTTC
size: NA; J: TRBJ1-2; V: TRBV27; D: TRBD1; CDR3: CASSFSTGGNYGYTF; DNA: TGTGCCAGCAGTTTTTCGACAGGGGGAAACTATGGCTACACCTTC
size: NA; J: TRBJ1-1; V: TRBV5-6; D: TRBD1; CDR3: CASSYHSTGGTEAFF; DNA: TGTGCCAGCAGCTACCATTCAACAGGGGGGACTGAAGCTTTCTTT
size: NA; J: TRBJ2-2; V: TRBV30; D: TRBD2; CDR3: CAWSVRLAGVTGELFF; DNA: TGTGCCTGGAGTGTACGGCTAGCGGGGGTCACCGGGGAGCTGTTTTTT
size: NA; J: TRBJ2-1; V: TRBV2; D: TRBD1; CDR3: CASSYRQGAPGNEQFF; DNA: TGTGCCAGCAGTTACCGACAGGGGGCTCCAGGGAATGAGCAGTTCTTC
size: NA; J: TRBJ2-7; V: TRBV10-3; D: NA; CDR3: CAISDGGANYEQYF; DNA: TGTGCCATCAGTGACGGCGGGGCGAACTACGAGCAGTACTTC
size: NA; J: TRBJ1-1; V: TRBV6-5; D: NA; CDR3: CASSYSAVGSTEAFF; DNA: TGTGCCAGCAGTTACTCAGCGGTGGGGAGCACTGAAGCTTTCTTT
size: NA; J: TRBJ1-5; V: TRBV5-5; D: NA; CDR3: CASSFYSGGQPQHF; DNA: TGTGCCAGCAGCTTTTACAGTGGTGGTCAGCCCCAGCATTTT
size: NA; J: TRBJ2-3; V: TRBV2; D: TRBD1; CDR3: CASSVGQILTDTQYF; DNA: TGTGCCAGCAGTGTGGGACAGATCCTCACAGATACGCAGTATTTT
size: once; J: TRBJ2-3; V: TRBV5-1; D: NA; CDR3: CASSLSSTDTQYF; DNA: TGCGCCAGCAGCTTAAGCAGCACAGATACGCAGTATTTT
size: NA; J: TRBJ1-2; V: TRBV5-6; D: NA; CDR3: CASSILSRPNYGYTF; DNA: TGTGCCAGCAGCATACTATCGCGTCCCAACTATGGCTACACCTTC
size: NA; J: TRBJ2-1; V: TRBV6-5; D: TRBD1; CDR3: CASSYRQGARNEQFF; DNA: TGTGCCAGCAGTTATCGACAGGGGGCAAGAAATGAGCAGTTCTTC
size: few; J: TRBJ2-1; V: TRBV11-2; D: NA; CDR3: CASLQQGNEQFF; DNA: TGTGCCAGCCTACAACAGGGAAATGAGCAGTTCTTC
size: NA; J: TRBJ2-2; V: TRBV30; D: TRBD2; CDR3: CAWNSGKGPGELFF; DNA: TGTGCCTGGAATAGCGGGAAAGGTCCCGGGGAGCTGTTTTTT
size: NA; J: TRBJ2-1; V: TRBV2; D: TRBD2; CDR3: CASSGSSGSSYNEQFF; DNA: TGTGCCAGCAGTGGGTCTAGCGGCAGCTCCTACAATGAGCAGTTCTTC
size: NA; J: TRBJ1-3; V: TRBV28; D: TRBD1; CDR3: CASSHDTGVSGNTIYF; DNA: TGTGCCAGCAGTCACGATACAGGGGTTTCTGGAAACACCATATATTTT
size: once; J: TRBJ2-3; V: TRBV2; D: TRBD1; CDR3: CASSGDRGRIDTQYF; DNA: TGTGCCAGCAGCGGGGACAGGGGGCGAATAGATACGCAGTATTTT
size: NA; J: TRBJ1-1; V: TRBV19; D: NA; CDR3: CASSIVAGTTEAFF; DNA: TGTGCCAGTAGTATAGTGGCAGGAACGACTGAAGCTTTCTTT
size: NA; J: TRBJ1-1; V: TRBV28; D: TRBD1; CDR3: CASIRQGGNTEAFF; DNA: TGTGCCAGCATCAGACAGGGGGGGAACACTGAAGCTTTCTTT
size: NA; J: TRBJ1-6; V: TRBV9; D: NA; CDR3: CASSVGEGSSYNSPLHF; DNA: TGTGCCAGCAGCGTAGGTGAGGGAAGCTCCTATAATTCACCCCTCCACTTT
size: NA; J: TRBJ1-3; V: TRBV5-5; D: NA; CDR3: CASSLVMDSGNTIYF; DNA: TGTGCCAGCAGCCTGGTGATGGACAGTGGAAACACCATATATTTT
size: NA; J: TRBJ2-6; V: TRBV5-4; D: NA; CDR3: CASSPTGQLLLSGANVLTF; DNA: TGTGCCAGCAGCCCGACGGGACAACTCCTCCTCTCTGGGGCCAACGTCCTGACTTTC
size: NA; J: TRBJ2-1; V: TRBV10-3; D: NA; CDR3: CAISTTGGPNEQFF; DNA: TGTGCCATCAGCACGACAGGAGGTCCCAATGAGCAGTTCTTC
size: NA; J: TRBJ1-4; V: TRBV30; D: NA; CDR3: CAGTGEKLFF; DNA: TGTGCCGGTACAGGGGAAAAACTGTTTTTT